Following are 27 T cell receptor beta chains from one sample sequenced in a study of shared clonotypes between healthy human individuals. Profiled with immunoSEQ multiplex PCR; TCRdb holds only in-frame clones, not every one. The sample has around 700,000 clones; around two thirds are singletons. Sequences were obtained from memory CD4+ T cells sorted from blood. As to subset: CD45RA-negative fraction. The receptors were sampled from a young woman in good health.

This clone has only a few counts. V is TRBV29-1 and J is TRBJ2-5, with D hard to call. V was shortened by 2 bases and J by 5 bases, with 12 bases between the two germline ends. CDR1 and CDR2 (germline): SQVTM, ANQGSEA. The CDR3 runs to 13 residues. The CDR3 DNA sequence: TGCAGCGTTGAAAACCACGCAGCCGAGACCCAGTACTTC. Its protein is CSVENHAAETQYF.

This clone was seen just once. The chain's CDR3 is CASQNGVAGLYEQFF. The CDR3 nucleotides are TGTGCCAGCCAAAACGGGGTAGCGGGACTATATGAGCAGTTCTTC. This rearrangement joins TRBV21-1 to TRBJ2-1; the D call TRBD2 from the table was never checked on the DNA. TRBV21-1 is annotated as a pseudogene. The CDR3 runs to 15 residues.

V usage is TRBV7-9 and J usage is TRBJ2-2, with TRBD1 as a possible D gene (5 bases). The V gene lost 8 bases and the J gene lost 4 bases, with 14 bases spanning the gap. Germline lookup yields CDR1 SEHNR and CDR2 FQNEAQ (reference sequence). The CDR3 length is 14 residues. CDR3 in amino acids: CASGVRAVTGELFF. In DNA, the CDR3 is TGTGCCAGCGGTGTCAGGGCGGTCACCGGGGAGCTGTTTTTT. Based on the CDR3 plus reference TRBV7-9 and TRBJ2-2, the full variable domain is DTGVSQNPRHKITKRGQNVTFRCDPISEHNRLYWYRQTLGQGPEFLTYFQNEAQLEKSRLLSDRFSAERPKGSFSTLEIQRTEQGDSAMYLCASGVRAVTGELFFGEGSRLTVL.

The rearrangement uses TRBV9 and TRBJ2-1, with a possible D match to TRBD2 (6 bases). The CDR3 spans 16 residues. V was shortened by 0 bases and J by 0 bases, with 10 bases between the two germline ends. CDR1 and CDR2 from the germline V gene are SGDLS and YYNGEE. This chain's CDR3 is CASSVGQTSSYNEQFF. Here the CDR3 DNA reads TGTGCCAGCAGCGTAGGCCAGACTAGCTCCTACAATGAGCAGTTCTTC.

CDR3 in amino acids: CASSPHGQLTDTQYF. The CDR3 DNA reads TGTGCCAGCAGCCCCCACGGGCAGCTCACAGATACGCAGTATTTT. This rearrangement joins TRBV2 to TRBJ2-3; no firm D call. The CDR3 is made up of 15 amino acids. V lost 6 bases to trimming and J lost 2 bases, with 15 bases between them. CDR1 and CDR2 from the germline V gene are SNHLY and FYNNEI.

This clone appeared once. The rearrangement joins TRBV7-6 to TRBJ2-1, with TRBD2 matching over 7 bases. The J segment lost 2 bases and the V segment lost 5 bases, leaving 9 bases of the junction unmatched. Germline assignment: CDR1 SGHVS and CDR2 FNYEAQ. This CDR3 has 16 amino acids. The CDR3 coding sequence is TGTGCCAGCAGCGCATCTAGCGGAGGGACCTACAATGAGCAGTTCTTC. Protein: CASSASSGGTYNEQFF.

The V and J genes are TRBV4-1 and TRBJ2-4; D possibly corresponds to TRBD1 (6 bases). V was trimmed by 4 bases and J by 0 bases, leaving 13 bases between them. Germline values: CDR1 MGHRA, CDR2 YSYEKL. CDR3 length: 16 residues. CDR3 loop: CASSPNQGLAKNIQYF. The CDR3 coding sequence is TGCGCCAGCAGCCCGAATCAGGGGCTAGCCAAAAACATTCAGTACTTC.

V is TRBV4-1 and J is TRBJ1-4; 10 bases agree with TRBD1. CDR3 size: 16 residues. Losses at the gene ends were 3 bases for V and 4 bases for J; bases not matched to a gene: 5. From germline, CDR1 is MGHRA and CDR2 YSYEKL. The DNA of the CDR3 is TGCGCCAGCAGCCAGGGACAGGGGCCTGGTAATGAAAAACTGTTTTTT. It translates to CASSQGQGPGNEKLFF.

This clone was recorded only once. Other nucleotide sequences from this sample produce the same CDR3. This chain links TRBV28 with TRBJ1-2; D is undetermined. V lost 2 bases and J lost 5, with 6 bases in between. From germline, CDR1 is MDHEN and CDR2 SYDVKM. This CDR3 spans 12 amino acids. The CDR3 region is CASSLDTYGYTF. The CDR3 DNA sequence: TGTGCCAGCAGTTTAGACACATATGGCTACACCTTC.

The V and J genes are TRBV14 and TRBJ1-3, with D possibly matching TRBD1 (5 bases). Germline values: CDR1 SGHDN, CDR2 FVKESK. The length of the CDR3 is 15 residues. Trimming removed 6 bases at V and 2 bases at J, with 14 bases between. The CDR3 here is CASRLEDTPGNTIYF. In DNA form, the CDR3 reads TGTGCCAGCAGACTAGAGGACACTCCTGGAAACACCATATATTTT.

A few counts support this clone. The chain carries TRBV11-2 and TRBJ2-2; D unclear. The V end was cut by 1 base, the J end by 1 base, with 10 bases between. The CDR3 runs to 16 residues. The V gene's germline CDR1 is SGHAT and CDR2 FQNNGV. CDR3 region: CASSLGLGLNTGELFF. For the CDR3, the DNA is TGTGCCAGCAGCTTAGGTCTGGGCTTGAACACCGGGGAGCTGTTTTTT.

This chain joins TRBV7-6 and TRBJ2-7, with D perhaps TRBD2 (5 bases). The germline V and J ends were trimmed by 5 bases and 4 bases, with 12 bases remaining between them. This CDR3 has 13 residues. The germline CDR1 and CDR2 sequences are SGHVS and FNYEAQ. CDR3 sequence (DNA): TGTGCCAGCAGCACACGGGGATCGTACGAGCAGTACTTC. It encodes CASSTRGSYEQYF.

The chain is built from TRBV28 and TRBJ2-7; TRBD1 agrees at 8 bases. The CDR3 is 14 residues long. V was clipped by 9 bases and J by 2 bases; unmatched bases: 9. CDR1 and CDR2 (germline): MDHEN, SYDVKM. The CDR3 coding sequence is TGTGCCAGTGATGACAGGGGCCCTCCCTACGAGCAGTACTTC. Its translation is CASDDRGPPYEQYF.

CDR3 sequence reads: CASSPSGTSGNTIYF. CDR3 DNA sequence: TGTGCCAGCAGCCCCTCAGGGACCTCTGGAAACACCATATATTTT. This chain connects TRBV7-3 to TRBJ1-3, with D possibly matching TRBD1 (5 bases). This CDR3 comprises 15 residues. The V gene lost 5 bases and the J gene lost 0 bases, with 11 bases spanning the gap. The germline V gene has CDR1 SGHTA and CDR2 FQGTGA.

This clone was detected a few times. This chain links TRBV27 with TRBJ2-5, with 12 nucleotides matching TRBD2. Germline lookup yields CDR1 MNHEY and CDR2 SMNVEV (reference sequence). The V and J ends lost 7 bases and 1 base, in that order; junction bases with no gene match: 4. This CDR3 comprises 15 residues. CDR3 sequence: CASTRLAGAQETQYF. The CDR3 DNA sequence: TGTGCCAGCACCCGACTAGCGGGGGCCCAAGAGACCCAGTACTTC.

The V call is TRBV10-3, the J call TRBJ1-5, with 10 bases fitting TRBD1. With V trimmed by 6 bases and J by 5 bases, 1 base remained unmatched. CDR1 ENHRY and CDR2 SYGVKD come from the germline V gene. The length of the CDR3 is 13 residues. CDR3 bases: TGTGCCATCAGAGGGACAGGGGATCAGCCCCAGCATTTT. Translating gives CAIRGTGDQPQHF.

The rearrangement links TRBV10-1 to TRBJ2-1; 11 bases align to TRBD2. CDR1 and CDR2 (germline): WNHNN, SYGVQD (reference sequence). The CDR3 runs 10 residues. CDR3 sequence: CVTSGSEQFF. CDR3 nucleotides: TGCGTCACTAGCGGGAGTGAGCAGTTCTTC.

V gene TRBV27 combines with J gene TRBJ2-2; D remains unclear. CDR1 is MNHEY and CDR2 is SMNVEV in the germline V gene (reference sequence). The CDR3 contains 16 residues. V lost 6 bases and J 4 bases, leaving 18 bases between the germline ends. The CDR3 spells CASSPQQWLTTGELFF. CDR3 DNA sequence: TGTGCCAGCAGCCCTCAACAGTGGCTAACCACCGGGGAGCTGTTTTTT.

The V and J genes are TRBV6-5 and TRBJ2-1; 9 bases align to TRBD2. The CDR3 totals 15 residues. Germline lookup yields CDR1 MNHEY and CDR2 SVGAGI. Unmatched junction bases numbered 5, after V lost 6 bases and J lost 2 bases. CDR3 DNA sequence: TGTGCCAGCAGATCTAGCGGGACCCCCTACAATGAGCAGTTCTTC. It translates to CASRSSGTPYNEQFF.

The chain links TRBV6-5 to TRBJ1-4, with a weak D call TRBD1 (5 bases). Trimming cost V 6 bases and J 5 bases, with 13 bases left between them. The CDR3 totals 14 residues. Germline CDR1 and CDR2: MNHEY and SVGAGI. For the CDR3, the DNA is TGTGCCAGCAGCATGACAGACGACAATGAAAAACTGTTTTTT. Translating gives CASSMTDDNEKLFF.

The rearrangement uses TRBV27 and TRBJ1-4; perhaps TRBD1 as D (5 bases). The germline V gene has CDR1 MNHEY and CDR2 SMNVEV (reference sequence). The CDR3 has 15 residues. V lost 5 bases and J 7 bases, leaving 17 bases between the germline ends. CDR3 sequence reads: CASSTWATGGEKLFF. CDR3 sequence (DNA): TGTGCCAGCAGTACTTGGGCCACGGGGGGTGAAAAACTGTTTTTT.

The rearrangement links TRBV2 to TRBJ2-5, with 9 bases fitting TRBD2. The V and J ends lost 4 bases and 4 bases, in that order; junction bases with no gene match: 13. This CDR3 is built from 17 residues. Per germline, CDR1 SNHLY and CDR2 FYNNEI. Written as DNA, the CDR3 is TGTGCCAGCAGTGCTTTTCGACCTAGCGGGGCCCCAGAGACCCAGTACTTC. Translation: CASSAFRPSGAPETQYF.

The gene calls are TRBV25-1 and TRBJ2-7; D remains ambiguous. The germline V gene encodes CDR1 MGHDK and CDR2 SYGVNS. CDR3 size: 14 residues. V was cut by 1 base and J by 4 bases, with 11 bases left in between. CDR3 DNA: TGTGCCAGCAGTGAATCCAATAACCCATACGAGCAGTACTTC. As protein: CASSESNNPYEQYF.

This clone came up a few times. The V call is TRBV11-3, the J call TRBJ2-1; 10 nucleotides align to TRBD2. With 7 bases clipped from V and 7 bases from J, the junction kept 7 bases outside the gene matches. Germline-derived CDR1 and CDR2 are SGHNT and YENEEA. This CDR3 contains 14 residues. The CDR3: CASKPSGSWNEQFF. The DNA for the CDR3 is TGTGCCAGCAAACCTAGCGGGAGCTGGAATGAGCAGTTCTTC.

The chain uses TRBV28 and TRBJ2-5, with 7 bases matching TRBD1. Germline CDR1 and CDR2: MDHEN and SYDVKM. Trimming took 6 bases from V and 2 from J; bases not matched to a gene: 6. This CDR3 has 14 residues. The CDR3 bases are TGTGCCAGCAGCACACAGGGGTCTCAAGAGACCCAGTACTTC. Translation gives CASSTQGSQETQYF.

Many counts were recorded for this clone. V is TRBV20-1 and J is TRBJ2-7; D call uncertain. Trimming removed 3 bases at V and 3 bases at J, with 6 bases between. The CDR3 is 11 residues long. Germline-derived CDR1 and CDR2 are DFQATT and SNEGSKA (reference sequence). CDR3 amino acids: CSASLNYEQYF. In DNA, the CDR3 is TGCAGTGCTAGTCTTAACTACGAGCAGTACTTC.

J is TRBJ2-1 and V is TRBV7-8, with D perhaps matching TRBD1 or TRBD2 (5 bases each). Germline V CDR1 and CDR2: SGHVS, FQNEAQ. V dropped 2 bases and J dropped 2 bases, with 10 bases sitting between them. This CDR3 comprises 15 residues. The CDR3 loop is CASSLTGSAYNEQFF. CDR3 bases: TGTGCCAGCAGCTTAACAGGTAGCGCCTACAATGAGCAGTTCTTC.